This T cell receptor beta chain was documented in a study of cytomegalovirus exposure and HLA in healthy donors. Study-wide findings and caveats: As confirmed in vitro, a few CMV-associated chains were specific for CMV antigens. Common viral pathogens seemed, in a later analysis, to connect with several of the most significant clusters.

This PCR relied on a set of 60 Vbeta primers and 13 Jbeta primers. The protocol was immunoSEQ multiplex PCR, while the TCRdb copy is restricted to in-frame clones and leaves out a portion. The table lists around 130,000 clones, roughly 78% of them singletons. Details on this clone: What it binds is not known.

Between the trimmed V and J ends, which lost 6 bases and 3 bases, there was a span of 14 bases. Looked up from germline, CDR1 is MDHEN and CDR2 is SYDVKM. The CDR3 sequence is 15 residues long. This sequence was found in a man aged 35 to 55 in good health and CMV-seronegative. Sequencing was done on a sample of PBMCs. The chain combines TRBV28 with TRBJ1-4; perhaps TRBD1 as D (5 bases). The CDR3 is CASSEAGRPNEKLFF. CDR3 DNA: TGTGCCAGCAGCGAAGCAGGGAGGCCTAATGAAAAACTGTTTTTT.